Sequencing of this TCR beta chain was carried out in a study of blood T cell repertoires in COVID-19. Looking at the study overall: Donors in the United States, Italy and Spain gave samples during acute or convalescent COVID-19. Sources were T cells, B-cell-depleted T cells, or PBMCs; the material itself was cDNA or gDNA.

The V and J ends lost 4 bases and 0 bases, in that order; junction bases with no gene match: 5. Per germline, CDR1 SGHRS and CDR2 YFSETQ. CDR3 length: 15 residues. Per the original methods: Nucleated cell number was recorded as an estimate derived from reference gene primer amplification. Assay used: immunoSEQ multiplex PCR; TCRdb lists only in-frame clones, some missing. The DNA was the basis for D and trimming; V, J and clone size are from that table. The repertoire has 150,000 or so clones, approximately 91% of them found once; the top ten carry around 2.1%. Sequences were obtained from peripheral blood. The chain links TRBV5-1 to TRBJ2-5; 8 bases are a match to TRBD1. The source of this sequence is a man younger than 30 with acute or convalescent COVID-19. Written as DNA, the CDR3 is TGCGCCAGCAGCCTTTCGACAGGGGACCAAGAGACCCAGTACTTC. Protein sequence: CASSLSTGDQETQYF.